This is a list of T cell receptor beta chains from one sample in a study of CXCR3-negative and CXCR3-positive naive CD8 T cells. TCRdb reprocessed the 5' RACE reads and reports one entry per CDR3 protein, with no DNA. The sample totals 100,000 to 150,000 distinct CDR3 sequences. The sample comprised naive CXCR3- CD8+ T cells from blood. The receptor source for this set is a human donor in good health. Some clones in this sample may be carry-over from other donors' samples. CDR3s include the opening cysteine and the closing phenylalanine or tryptophan. The order of the fields is V gene, J gene, CDR3 protein.

v_call: TRBV29-1
j_call: TRBJ1-2
cdr3_aa: CSVPAGGQYFYGYTF

v_call: TRBV7-7
j_call: TRBJ2-2
cdr3_aa: CASSLGPGGAAGELFF

v_call: TRBV7-8
j_call: TRBJ2-3
cdr3_aa: CASSSSGDTQYF

v_call: TRBV29-1
j_call: TRBJ1-1
cdr3_aa: CSLDQGGTEAFF

v_call: TRBV5-1
j_call: TRBJ2-7
cdr3_aa: CASSLGRWGLAAAETQYF

v_call: TRBV14
j_call: TRBJ2-2
cdr3_aa: CASSQWIETGKDTGELFF

v_call: TRBV20-1
j_call: TRBJ1-6
cdr3_aa: CSARDGGQGASSPLHF

v_call: TRBV23-1
j_call: TRBJ1-1
cdr3_aa: CASSHARENTEAFF

v_call: TRBV28
j_call: TRBJ2-1
cdr3_aa: CASSLVAGGPSEQFF

v_call: TRBV19
j_call: TRBJ2-1
cdr3_aa: CASSIASGTVYNEQFF

v_call: TRBV25-1
j_call: TRBJ2-7
cdr3_aa: CASSPSGDLSYEQYF

v_call: TRBV5-4
j_call: TRBJ1-1
cdr3_aa: CASRDSNTEAFF

v_call: TRBV4-1
j_call: TRBJ2-1
cdr3_aa: CASSQLGTSGGYNEQFF

v_call: TRBV12-3/TRBV12-4
j_call: TRBJ2-7
cdr3_aa: CASSLVRGYEQYF

v_call: TRBV19
j_call: TRBJ2-1
cdr3_aa: CASSRSGKFYIEQFF

v_call: TRBV28
j_call: TRBJ2-5
cdr3_aa: CASRETGAGETQYF

v_call: TRBV29-1
j_call: TRBJ1-5
cdr3_aa: CSVRTGMNQPQHF

v_call: TRBV7-6
j_call: TRBJ2-1
cdr3_aa: CASSLDGGQWPNYNEQFF

v_call: TRBV9
j_call: TRBJ1-1
cdr3_aa: CASSERQGLNTEAFF

v_call: TRBV5-1
j_call: TRBJ2-1
cdr3_aa: CASSLYGSGVGEQFF

v_call: TRBV29-1
j_call: TRBJ1-2
cdr3_aa: CSVERQGYGYTF

v_call: TRBV5-4
j_call: TRBJ2-5
cdr3_aa: CASSPWGLTGPETQYF

v_call: TRBV4-1
j_call: TRBJ2-7
cdr3_aa: CASSQHFSYEQYF

v_call: TRBV28
j_call: TRBJ2-5
cdr3_aa: CASSPSTGRETQYF

v_call: TRBV18
j_call: TRBJ2-4
cdr3_aa: CASSPGDIQYF

v_call: TRBV7-8
j_call: TRBJ2-3
cdr3_aa: CASSSTSRSPDTQYF

v_call: TRBV5-1
j_call: TRBJ1-1
cdr3_aa: CASCLSTAMNTEAFF

v_call: TRBV29-1
j_call: TRBJ2-7
cdr3_aa: CSVGTRSSYEQYF

v_call: TRBV4-1
j_call: TRBJ2-7
cdr3_aa: CASSQVDRGWDPYEQYF

v_call: TRBV12-3/TRBV12-4
j_call: TRBJ2-1
cdr3_aa: CASSNLGWSSYNEQFF

v_call: TRBV9
j_call: TRBJ2-1
cdr3_aa: CASSVGGLASYNEQFF

v_call: TRBV19
j_call: TRBJ2-2
cdr3_aa: CASRGWTGVFDTGELFF

v_call: TRBV7-3
j_call: TRBJ2-3
cdr3_aa: CASSQTGSTDTQYF

v_call: TRBV7-2
j_call: TRBJ2-3
cdr3_aa: CASSSVSAADTQYF

v_call: TRBV28
j_call: TRBJ2-3
cdr3_aa: CASSQIVSGTDTQYF

v_call: TRBV4-3
j_call: TRBJ2-7
cdr3_aa: CASSPVGTGPYEQYF

v_call: TRBV4-3
j_call: TRBJ1-1
cdr3_aa: CASSHIRTGGVDTEAFF

v_call: TRBV6-2/TRBV6-3
j_call: TRBJ2-7
cdr3_aa: CASSYSDTTYEQYF

v_call: TRBV7-9
j_call: TRBJ2-6
cdr3_aa: CARSLPGSSGANVLTF

v_call: TRBV4-1
j_call: TRBJ1-4
cdr3_aa: CASSQEGRGPEKLFF

v_call: TRBV19
j_call: TRBJ1-2
cdr3_aa: CASSVPGGYGYTF

v_call: TRBV6-2/TRBV6-3
j_call: TRBJ2-7
cdr3_aa: CASTLSLAGVEQYF

v_call: TRBV7-9
j_call: TRBJ2-5
cdr3_aa: CASSLVGQRLQETQYF

v_call: TRBV10-3
j_call: TRBJ2-7
cdr3_aa: CAISEEKSYEQYF

v_call: TRBV28
j_call: TRBJ2-7
cdr3_aa: CASRDGGPWTSYEQYF

v_call: TRBV28
j_call: TRBJ1-5
cdr3_aa: CASSLNRRAGLPQHF

v_call: TRBV4-3
j_call: TRBJ2-1
cdr3_aa: CASSQVAATEQFF

v_call: TRBV28
j_call: TRBJ2-5
cdr3_aa: CASSLRLGMETQYF

v_call: TRBV24-1
j_call: TRBJ2-1
cdr3_aa: CATSEESSYNEQFF

v_call: TRBV4-1
j_call: TRBJ2-7
cdr3_aa: CASSQGQGASREQYF

v_call: TRBV10-2
j_call: TRBJ2-7
cdr3_aa: CASSDPWGGGRAAEQYF

v_call: TRBV19
j_call: TRBJ1-1
cdr3_aa: CASSIVTGGTEAFF

v_call: TRBV4-2
j_call: TRBJ1-5
cdr3_aa: CASSQGWNQPQHF

v_call: TRBV12-3/TRBV12-4
j_call: TRBJ2-1
cdr3_aa: CASSFLGPLGTNEQFF

v_call: TRBV5-1
j_call: TRBJ2-7
cdr3_aa: CASGGTGAFSYEQYF

v_call: TRBV10-3
j_call: TRBJ2-1
cdr3_aa: CAISDSWAGRYNEQFF

v_call: TRBV14
j_call: TRBJ2-3
cdr3_aa: CASSQTGLTDTQYF